These T cell receptor beta chains were read from a single sample in a study of shared clonotypes between healthy human individuals. The method was immunoSEQ multiplex PCR; TCRdb's version includes in-frame clones alone and lacks a portion of them. Among 2 million or so clones, 85% to 95% were seen once, and the ten largest hold around 0.13%. Sequenced input: naive CD4+ T cells sorted from blood. Receptors originate from a man between 18 and 35 years old in good health. Both conserved end residues are part of each CDR3. A D gene is named only where the DNA matches it firmly. Clone size is shown for a subset of rows, as once, few, many or a class of expanded clone.

d_call	v_call	j_call	clone_size	cdr3_nt	cdr3_aa
-	TRBV5-1	TRBJ2-2	-	TGCGCCAGCAGCTTGGAGGCATACCTTAACACCGGGGAGCTGTTTTTT	CASSLEAYLNTGELFF
-	TRBV6-5	TRBJ1-1	-	TGTGCCAGCAGATCCCTGGGGGCAAGCGGCACTGAAGCTTTCTTT	CASRSLGASGTEAFF
-	TRBV29-1	TRBJ1-1	once	TGCAGCGTTGGGATCCGGCGCAGGGGGAACACTGAAGCTTTCTTT	CSVGIRRRGNTEAFF
-	TRBV5-8	TRBJ2-1	-	TGTGCCAGCAGCCCCCAAGAGGTAGGGAGATCGAATGAGCAGTTCTTC	CASSPQEVGRSNEQFF
-	TRBV28	TRBJ1-5	few	TGTGCCAGCAGTTTCGGGAGCAATCAGCCCCAGCATTTT	CASSFGSNQPQHF
-	TRBV28	TRBJ2-7	-	TGTGCCAGCAGCTCTGACAGTTTGGGGTTGGACTACGAGCAGTACTTC	CASSSDSLGLDYEQYF
-	TRBV6-5	TRBJ1-2	once	TGTGCCAGCAGGTCAGAGAGCTATGGCTACACCTTC	CASRSESYGYTF
-	TRBV6-6	TRBJ1-2	-	TGTGCCAGCTGGGGTTCAGACACCTATGGCTACACCTTC	CASWGSDTYGYTF
-	TRBV6-5	TRBJ1-1	-	TGTGCCAGCAGTTACTCGACACAGATCACTGAAGCTTTCTTT	CASSYSTQITEAFF
TRBD2	TRBV7-9	TRBJ2-3	once	TGTGCCAGCAGCCCAGCGGGAAGTGGAGATACGCAGTATTTT	CASSPAGSGDTQYF
TRBD2	TRBV15	TRBJ2-6	-	TGTGCCACCAGCCACCGTGGGGGGGTGGTCTCTGGGGCCAACGTCCTGACTTTC	CATSHRGGVVSGANVLTF
TRBD1	TRBV6-5	TRBJ2-7	-	TGTGCCAGCAGGCCCGACAGGGCCCCTTCCTACGAGCAGTACTTC	CASRPDRAPSYEQYF
TRBD1	TRBV6-1	TRBJ1-6	-	TGTGCCAGCAGTGAGAGCCGGGACAGATTATATAATTCACCCCTCCACTTT	CASSESRDRLYNSPLHF
TRBD1	TRBV5-1	TRBJ1-5	-	TGCGCCAGCAGCTCGGCAGGGGGGGATCAGCCCCAGCATTTT	CASSSAGGDQPQHF
-	TRBV4-1	TRBJ1-6	once	TGCGCCAGCAGCCAAGAAGGGGGGAACCTGCAGGGTCCCCTCCACTTT	CASSQEGGNLQGPLHF
TRBD2	TRBV11-2	TRBJ2-5	-	TGTGCCAGCAGCTTAGGTGCTAGCGGGAGCTTAGAGACCCAGTACTTC	CASSLGASGSLETQYF
TRBD1	TRBV30	TRBJ1-2	-	TGTGCTGTGAGACTACAGGGGGCTAACTATGGCTACACCTTC	CAVRLQGANYGYTF
TRBD1	TRBV7-9	TRBJ1-6	once	TGTGCCAGCAGCCCCGGGACAGCCTATAATTCACCCCTCCACTTT	CASSPGTAYNSPLHF
-	TRBV2	TRBJ2-7	-	TGTGCCAGCAGCGGACAGATCTACGAGCAGTACTTC	CASSGQIYEQYF
TRBD1	TRBV7-3	TRBJ1-6	-	TGTGCCAGCAGCTCCGGGACAGGGAACTCACCCCTCCACTTT	CASSSGTGNSPLHF
-	TRBV5-6	TRBJ1-2	-	TGTGCCAGCTTAAGCAGGGTGTGGGACAACGGCTACACCTTC	CASLSRVWDNGYTF
TRBD1	TRBV4-1	TRBJ1-4	-	TGCGCCAGCAGCCGCAGCCCCGGGACAGTTAATGAAAAACTGTTTTTT	CASSRSPGTVNEKLFF
-	TRBV7-8	TRBJ2-7	-	TGTGCCAGCAGCCTCCTGGGGAGGACCCTTGGGTACGAGCAGTACTTC	CASSLLGRTLGYEQYF
-	TRBV15	TRBJ1-1	-	TGTGCCACCAGCACCGAACAGGGCCTTGGCACTGAAGCTTTCTTT	CATSTEQGLGTEAFF
-	TRBV7-9	TRBJ2-7	-	TGTGCCAGCAGCTTAAGGGACACCTACGAGCAGTACTTC	CASSLRDTYEQYF
TRBD1	TRBV14	TRBJ1-4	-	TGTGCCAGCAGCCCGACAGGGAAATCGGAAAAACTGTTTTTT	CASSPTGKSEKLFF
-	TRBV28	TRBJ2-2	-	TGTGCCAGCACTAGCTGGAAAACCGGGGAGCTGTTTTTT	CASTSWKTGELFF
TRBD1	TRBV6-5	TRBJ2-3	-	TGTGCCAGCAGTACCCGGGACAGGGGATATACGCAGTATTTT	CASSTRDRGYTQYF
TRBD2	TRBV5-1	TRBJ2-7	-	TGCGCCAGCAGCTTTAGGGCGGGAGGGACCTACGAGCAGTACTTC	CASSFRAGGTYEQYF
TRBD1	TRBV5-1	TRBJ1-1	-	TGCGCCAGCAGCCGCACAGGGGGTCCTGAAGCTTTCTTT	CASSRTGGPEAFF
TRBD2	TRBV4-1	TRBJ2-4	-	TGCGCCACTGGGGGACTAGCGGGACCTCGGTACTTC	CATGGLAGPRYF
-	TRBV9	TRBJ2-3	-	TGTGCCAGCAGCCAGACAACCCGTAGCACAGATACGCAGTATTTT	CASSQTTRSTDTQYF